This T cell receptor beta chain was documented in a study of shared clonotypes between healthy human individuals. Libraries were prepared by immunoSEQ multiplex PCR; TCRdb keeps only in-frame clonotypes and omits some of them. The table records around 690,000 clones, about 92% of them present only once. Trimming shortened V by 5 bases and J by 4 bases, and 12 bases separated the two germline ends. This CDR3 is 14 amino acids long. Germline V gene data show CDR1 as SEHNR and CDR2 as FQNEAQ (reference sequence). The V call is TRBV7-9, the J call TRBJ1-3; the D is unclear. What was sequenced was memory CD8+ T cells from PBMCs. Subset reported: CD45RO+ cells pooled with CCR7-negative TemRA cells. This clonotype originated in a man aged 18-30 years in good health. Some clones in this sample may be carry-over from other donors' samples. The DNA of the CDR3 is TGTGCCAGCAGCCCCGACAACGGGGGAAACACCATATATTTT. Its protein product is CASSPDNGGNTIYF.